This note documents a single T cell receptor (beta chain) sequence. The data are from a study of blood T cell repertoires in COVID-19. Method: immunoSEQ multiplex PCR; TCRdb's copy keeps in-frame clones and lacks some. The table includes about 200,000 clones, more than 70% detected once. V was clipped by 4 bases and J by 5 bases; unmatched bases: 9. The length of the CDR3 is 16 residues. CDR1 MNHEY and CDR2 SVGAGI come from the germline V gene. Each participant's cohort was designated according to participant-reported clinical history. The V call is TRBV6-5, the J call TRBJ1-2; 11 bases line up with TRBD1. This sequence was found in a woman under 30 who had recovered from COVID-19. Sequences were obtained from PBMCs or T cells enriched from blood (not recorded which). The CDR3 nucleotides read TGTGCCAGCAGTTCACCAACCGGGACAGGGGGATATGGCTACACCTTC. It is translated as CASSSPTGTGGYGYTF.